These T cell receptor beta chains were read from a single sample in a study of T cells in Graves' hyperthyroidism and ophthalmopathy. MiXCR, run by TCRdb on the multiplex PCR reads, gives a single entry per CDR3 protein. The sample has 300,000 to 350,000 distinct CDR3 sequences, 11% to 15% seen once. Material for sequencing was blood. All receptors come from a woman in her thirties with Graves' hyperthyroidism. The CDR3 runs from the conserved cysteine through the conserved F or W. Fields, in order: D gene, J gene, V gene, clone size, CDR3 protein, CDR3 DNA. A D gene is named only where the DNA matches it firmly. A row's size may be missing; if present it is once, few, many or a size class.

-,TRBJ1-1,TRBV29-1,-,CSVETGGTEAFF,TGCAGCGTTGAAACTGGGGGCACTGAAGCTTTCTTT
TRBD2,TRBJ2-1,TRBV20-1,many,CSAFPAAGVVEQFF,TGCAGTGCTTTCCCCGCGGCGGGAGTAGTTGAGCAGTTCTTC
TRBD1,TRBJ1-5,TRBV7-2,many,CASSLAPGTGRKGNQPQHF,TGTGCCAGCAGCTTAGCGCCCGGGACAGGGAGAAAGGGGAATCAGCCCCAGCATTTT
-,TRBJ1-3,TRBV28,many,CATSKGSAGNTIYF,TGTGCCACGAGTAAGGGGAGCGCTGGAAACACCATATATTTT
-,TRBJ2-1,TRBV6-1,-,CASSEEPMRGEQFF,TGTGCCAGCAGTGAAGAACCGATGCGGGGTGAGCAGTTCTTC
-,TRBJ2-2,TRBV11-2,-,CASSLEMWKADTGELFF,TGTGCCAGCAGCTTAGAAATGTGGAAGGCGGACACCGGGGAGCTGTTTTTT
-,TRBJ2-2,TRBV12-3/TRBV12-4,many,CASTPRGWAGELFF,TGTGCCAGCACTCCGAGGGGATGGGCCGGGGAGCTGTTTTTT
-,TRBJ1-6,TRBV30,few,CAWRKGLENSPLHF,TGTGCCTGGAGGAAGGGGTTAGAGAATTCACCCCTCCACTTT
-,TRBJ2-5,TRBV4-2,-,CASSQDSGLETQYF,TGTGCCAGCAGCCAAGACTCGGGTTTGGAGACCCAGTACTTC
-,TRBJ2-1,TRBV20-1,-,CSARGVGGEAGNEQFF,TGCAGTGCTAGAGGGGTTGGGGGAGAGGCGGGTAATGAGCAGTTCTTC
TRBD1,TRBJ2-5,TRBV3-1,-,CASSQAGQGSAETQYF,TGTGCCAGCAGCCAAGCAGGACAGGGGTCGGCGGAGACCCAGTACTTC
-,TRBJ2-5,TRBV6-1,few,CASSDPGEETQYF,TGTGCCAGCAGTGACCCGGGGGAAGAGACCCAGTACTTC
-,TRBJ1-1,TRBV11-2,many,CASSPGRPQFRERNTEAFF,TGTGCCAGCAGCCCCGGCCGCCCCCAATTCAGGGAGAGGAACACTGAAGCTTTCTTT